The rows below give T cell receptor beta chains drawn from one sample of a study of cytomegalovirus exposure and HLA in healthy donors. Clones were sequenced by immunoSEQ multiplex PCR, and TCRdb holds only the in-frame ones, with some missing. This table holds approximately 150,000 clones, almost 85% found once. Sequences were obtained from PBMCs. These receptors came from a young man in good health and CMV-seropositive. Each CDR3 is given without its conserved first and last residue.

v_call cdr3_aa
TRBV7-2 ASSWGTGTQPQH
TRBV7-2 ASSLMGGTTNYGYT
TRBV9 ASSVREDTEAF
TRBV13 ASRPQGPSYEQY
TRBV9 ASSDPIRPMVTGGGGSYEQY
TRBV18 ASSLDRAGPGTEAF
TRBV5-4 ASSTDRTSGSPYEQY
TRBV28 ASSFPPSRGKNSNQPQH
TRBV4-1 ASSLRTEYYQETQY
TRBV28 ASNRQGARNSPLH
TRBV5-4 ASSLSIADTGELF
TRBV28 ASSNRDTYTNTGELF
TRBV30 AWKRAPLQAF
TRBV5-6 ASSLEGTGFTDTQY
TRBV28 ASSHSYEQY
TRBV5-8 ASSLVQETQY
TRBV6-1 ASSWGQGGNQPQH
TRBV29-1 SVDAAGRSTDTQY
TRBV7-8 ASSFWDLPNTGELF
TRBV4-1 ASSQGGWSGNAYEQY
TRBV25-1 ASSVGRYTEAF
TRBV10-1 ASSDSTSAILAKNIQY
TRBV27 ASSLSRGNTEAF
TRBV9 ASSRTVQETQY
TRBV5-6 ASSSLTTGGTEAF
TRBV7-9 ASSLLGQGRSGETQY
TRBV6-5 ASSRGGETNYGYT
TRBV9 ASSVDWLAGSYEQY
TRBV7-6 ASSSRDNSYEQY
TRBV6-5 ASGDREYETQY
TRBV6-4 ASSDSDRMNTEAF
TRBV7-8 ASSRGQGDIINEQY
TRBV5-1 ASSPAAVWDEQF
TRBV18 ASSPSGAGGVDTQY
TRBV2 ASRSGQGPTNEKLF
TRBV6-4 ASSVSGTGELF
TRBV7-6 ASSLMVSGNTEAF
TRBV25-1 ASRGTGGGYGYT
TRBV5-1 ASSSKATNTGELF
TRBV7-7 ASSRGTLRGNQPQH
TRBV7-2 ASSPSVREETQY
TRBV15 ATSRDNRQGQY